A single sample gave rise to the 9 T cell receptor beta chains below, sequenced in a study of immune heterogeneity within non-small cell lung tumors. CDR3 of TCR beta was amplified by multiplex PCR that used 32 V and 13 J primers. TCRdb reprocessed the multiplex PCR reads via MiXCR and lists one record per CDR3 protein. The sample has about 9,600 distinct CDR3 sequences, roughly a third seen once. The template consisted of bulk tumor genomic DNA, with 600 ng used per sample. Widely spaced biopsies, several per primary tumor, were obtained at surgery. Curative operations were performed on patients who had untreated, newly diagnosed non-small cell lung cancer. The sequenced material came from lung tumor tissue. Receptors originate from a man in his 60s with non-small cell lung cancer.

This sequence joins TRBV30 and TRBJ1-1, with a possible D match to TRBD1 (6 bases). Germline V lookup: CDR1 GTSNPN, CDR2 SVGIG (reference sequence). Trimming removed 3 bases from V and 1 base from J, with 9 bases in between. This CDR3 has 13 amino acids. The CDR3 DNA sequence: TGTGCCTGGAGGAAACAGGGGAACACTGAAGCTTTCTTT. Its protein is CAWRKQGNTEAFF.

The chain employs TRBV20-1 and TRBJ2-7; 11 bases are shared with TRBD2. Per germline, CDR1 DFQATT and CDR2 SNEGSKA (reference sequence). Trimming at V came to 3 bases and at J to 6 bases, leaving 7 bases not matched to a gene. The CDR3 totals 14 residues. The CDR3 sequence: CSARLAGGISEQYF. The CDR3 DNA follows: TGCAGTGCTAGGCTAGCGGGAGGTATTAGCGAGCAGTACTTC.

This clonotype was observed a few times. The CDR3 is CASSSRLSEAFF. DNA of the CDR3: TGTGCCAGCAGCTCGCGGTTGTCTGAAGCTTTCTTT. V usage is TRBV13 and J usage is TRBJ1-1, with D uncertain. The V end lost 4 bases, the J end lost 6 bases, and 9 bases lay between the germline ends. Germline values: CDR1 PRHDT, CDR2 FYEKMQ (reference sequence). The CDR3 extends over 12 amino acids. The full variable domain, with the rest looked up from reference TRBV13 and TRBJ1-1, is AAGVIQSPRHLIKEKRETATLKCYPIPRHDTVYWYQQGPGQDPQFLISFYEKMQSDKGSIPDRFSAQQFSDYHSELNMSSLELGDSALYFCASSSRLSEAFFGQGTRLTVV.

This clonotype turned up a few times. The rearrangement joins TRBV5-1 to TRBJ1-1; possibly TRBD1 for D (5 bases). Germline-derived CDR1 and CDR2 are SGHRS and YFSETQ. Trimming took off 0 bases at V and 3 bases at J, with 12 bases between the two ends. The CDR3 is 15 residues long. The DNA of the CDR3 is TGCGCCAGCAGCTTGGGCGCAGGGTGGGACACTGAAGCTTTCTTT. Protein product: CASSLGAGWDTEAFF.

This chain joins TRBV5-1 and TRBJ2-3; tentatively, D is TRBD2 (6 bases). The V gene's germline CDR1 is SGHRS and CDR2 YFSETQ. V lost 3 bases, J lost 3 bases, and 17 bases lay in between. The CDR3 has 16 amino acids. This CDR3 is CASSSQAGTVTDTQYF. Here the CDR3 DNA reads TGCGCCAGCAGCTCCCAGGCTGGGACTGTGACAGATACGCAGTATTTT.

The chain recombines TRBV7-6 with TRBJ1-1, with a possible D match to TRBD1 (6 bases). The length of the CDR3 is 17 residues. CDR1 SGHVS and CDR2 FNYEAQ come from the germline V gene. V lost 0 bases and J lost 6, with 20 bases in between. The CDR3 region is CASSLAWGGQGRAEAFF. CDR3 coding DNA: TGTGCCAGCAGCTTAGCGTGGGGCGGGCAGGGGCGCGCTGAAGCTTTCTTT. The full variable domain, in which reference TRBV7-6 and TRBJ1-1 provide the parts outside the CDR3, is GAGVSQSPRYKVTKRGQDVALRCDPISGHVSLYWYRQALGQGPEFLTYFNYEAQQDKSGLPNDRFSAERPEGSISTLTIQRTEQRDSAMYRCASSLAWGGQGRAEAFFGQGTRLTVV.

The sample holds many counts of this clonotype. The chain employs TRBV7-8 and TRBJ2-7, with 8 bases identical to TRBD2. CDR3 length: 16 amino acids. The trim removed 5 bases at V and 3 bases at J, leaving 12 bases unmatched. Germline V gives CDR1 SGHVS, CDR2 FQNEAQ. The CDR3 nucleotides are TGTGCCAGCAGCCCCACGGGGGGGGGCCTGGGCTACGAGCAGTACTTC. This sequence encodes CASSPTGGGLGYEQYF.

The chain carries TRBV6-2 or TRBV6-3 and TRBJ2-5, with TRBD2 matching 12 bases. The CDR3 length is 13 residues. Germline lookup yields CDR1 MNHEY and CDR2 SVGEGT. V was pared by 5 bases and J by 7 bases, with 2 bases of the junction left unmatched. Written as DNA, the CDR3 is TGTGCCAGCAGTGAACTAGCGGGAGGGACCCAGTACTTC. Translating it yields CASSELAGGTQYF.

This clonotype is medium-sized in the sample. The genes are TRBV12-3 or TRBV12-4 and TRBJ1-1; possible D gene TRBD1, 5 bases. Trimming shortened V by 6 bases and J by 0 bases, and 11 bases separated the two germline ends. The CDR3 has 14 amino acids. The CDR3 loop reads CASSTGPMNTEAFF. The CDR3 DNA reads as TGTGCCAGCAGCACGGGACCGATGAACACTGAAGCTTTCTTT.